What follows are 31 T cell receptor beta chains derived from one specimen sequenced in a study of T cells in Graves' hyperthyroidism and ophthalmopathy. Template material for amplifying TCR beta CDR3 regions consisted of RNA transcripts. HTBI primers drove first-round RT-PCR of the TCR CDR3. TCRdb itself ran the multiplex PCR reads through MiXCR, one entry per CDR3 protein. The profile shows more than 350,000 distinct CDR3 sequences, 14% of them singletons. The specimen was blood. All receptors come from a woman in her thirties with Graves' ophthalmopathy.

This clonotype was recorded at least ten times. The chain recombines TRBV12-3 or TRBV12-4 with TRBJ1-1; a possible D gene is TRBD1 (5 bases). V was cut by 7 bases and J by 7 bases, with 19 bases left in between. This CDR3 comprises 14 residues. The CDR3 DNA sequence: TGTGCCAGCATTAAAAGGGGTCCGACGCTTGAAGCTTTCTTT. Amino acid sequence: CASIKRGPTLEAFF.

This clonotype was recorded at least ten times. V is TRBV2 and J is TRBJ1-4; 7 bases are a match to TRBD1. The CDR3 sequence is 16 residues long. The V and J ends lost 5 bases and 9 bases, in that order; junction bases with no gene match: 15. CDR1 and CDR2 from the germline V gene are SNHLY and FYNNEI. CDR3 DNA: TGTGCCAGCAGTTTTGATGTGGGACAGACTTTACAAAAACTGTTTTTT. Translating gives CASSFDVGQTLQKLFF.

The J gene is TRBJ2-1, the V gene TRBV6-1; 9 nucleotides align to TRBD2. This CDR3 contains 14 residues. Unmatched junction bases numbered 6, after V lost 5 bases and J lost 7 bases. Germline lookup yields CDR1 MNHNS and CDR2 SASEGT. The CDR3 is CASSYSGGLNEQFF. CDR3 DNA sequence: TGTGCCAGCAGTTACAGCGGGGGGTTAAATGAGCAGTTCTTC.

In its sample, this clonotype was seen a few times. This chain joins TRBV28 and TRBJ1-2; TRBD1 is a possible D gene (6 bases). V lost 9 bases, J lost 1 base, and 18 bases lay in between. This CDR3 has 15 amino acids. Germline assignment: CDR1 MDHEN and CDR2 SYDVKM. CDR3 loop: CASFEGGGGNYGYTF. In DNA, the CDR3 is TGTGCCAGTTTCGAAGGGGGTGGAGGTAACTATGGCTACACCTTC.

V gene TRBV4-1 combines with J gene TRBJ2-4; D is possibly TRBD2 (7 bases). The length of the CDR3 is 16 residues. CDR1 MGHRA and CDR2 YSYEKL come from the germline V gene. V dropped 0 bases and J dropped 1 base, with 10 bases sitting between them. The CDR3 is CASSQEQGGAKNIQYF. CDR3 bases: TGCGCCAGCAGCCAAGAACAGGGAGGGGCCAAAAACATTCAGTACTTC.

There are a few counts of this clonotype. The chain has TRBV13 and TRBJ2-2; 10 nucleotides align to TRBD2. The germline V gene has CDR1 PRHDT and CDR2 FYEKMQ (reference sequence). This CDR3 spans 18 amino acids. The junction had 4 bases not matched to a gene; V was cut back by 0 bases and J by 0 bases. The CDR3 spells CASSLGPLAGANTGELFF. CDR3 sequence (DNA): TGTGCCAGCAGCTTAGGCCCCCTAGCGGGGGCGAACACCGGGGAGCTGTTTTTT. Complete variable domain (other parts from reference TRBV13 and TRBJ2-2): AAGVIQSPRHLIKEKRETATLKCYPIPRHDTVYWYQQGPGQDPQFLISFYEKMQSDKGSIPDRFSAQQFSDYHSELNMSSLELGDSALYFCASSLGPLAGANTGELFFGEGSRLTVL.

The rearrangement links TRBV7-2 to TRBJ2-1; D not resolved. With 6 bases removed from V and 10 bases from J, the gap between germline ends came to 16 bases. The CDR3 extends over 13 amino acids. CDR1 and CDR2 from the germline V gene are SGHTA and FQGNSA. CDR3 coding DNA: TGTGCCAGCAGTCACGGCCAGGCGGTAGAGCAGTTCTTC. Translating it yields CASSHGQAVEQFF.

Many counts were recorded for this clonotype. The chain couples TRBV2 to TRBJ1-6; D is ambiguous. CDR3 size: 12 residues. Germline CDR1 and CDR2: SNHLY and FYNNEI. V lost 5 bases to trimming and J lost 8 bases, with 7 bases between them. The CDR3 region is CASSREHSPLHF. DNA of the CDR3: TGTGCCAGCAGTCGGGAGCATTCACCCCTCCACTTT.

This clonotype was observed many times. The chain joins TRBV30 to TRBJ2-3, with D perhaps matching TRBD1 (5 bases). V was trimmed by 0 bases and J by 2 bases, leaving 12 bases between them. The CDR3 has 15 amino acids. Per germline, CDR1 GTSNPN and CDR2 SVGIG (reference sequence). The DNA for the CDR3 is TGTGCCTGGAGTGTCCTGGCGACAGCCACAGATACGCAGTATTTT. Translation: CAWSVLATATDTQYF.

This clonotype was detected many times. V gene TRBV30 combines with J gene TRBJ2-7; TRBD2 might be the D (5 bases). V was trimmed by 0 bases and J by 3 bases, leaving 12 bases between them. This CDR3 is built from 14 residues. Germline V gene data show CDR1 as GTSNPN and CDR2 as SVGIG (reference sequence). CDR3: CAWSVEAHNYEQYF. The CDR3 DNA is TGTGCCTGGAGTGTGGAGGCACATAACTACGAGCAGTACTTC.

This clonotype showed up many times. The chain links TRBV9 to TRBJ2-7, with 7 bases lining up with TRBD2. Looked up from germline, CDR1 is SGDLS and CDR2 is YYNGEE. The CDR3 consists of 14 residues. V dropped 4 bases and J dropped 6; count of bases not matched to a gene: 10. The CDR3 here is CASSPTIGGGEQYF. The DNA of the CDR3 is TGTGCCAGCAGCCCAACGATTGGGGGGGGCGAGCAGTACTTC.

Comments on this clonotype: Just one base apart from a much larger clone, this may be a read error. The V call is TRBV10-3, the J call TRBJ1-4; the match to TRBD1 covers 8 bases. Germline values: CDR1 ENHRY, CDR2 SYGVKD. The CDR3 contains 12 residues. Here the CDR3 reads CASGTGPEELFF. CDR3 sequence (DNA): TGTGCCAGCGGGACAGGCCCTGAAGAACTGTTTTTT.

The sample holds many counts of this clonotype. This chain links TRBV19 with TRBJ2-2; D is ambiguous. Trimming shortened V by 6 bases and J by 0 bases, and 8 bases separated the two germline ends. Looked up from germline, CDR1 is LNHDA and CDR2 is SQIVND (reference sequence). There are 14 residues in the CDR3. The CDR3 coding sequence is TGTGCCAGTAGGACGGATTCGAACACCGGGGAGCTGTTTTTT. This gives the protein CASRTDSNTGELFF.

This clonotype was detected many times. The genes are TRBV20-1 and TRBJ2-3, with 11 bases that match TRBD2. Germline values: CDR1 DFQATT, CDR2 SNEGSKA (reference sequence). This CDR3 contains 20 residues. V gave up 3 bases and J gave up 3 bases; unmatched junction bases: 20. The CDR3 here is CSASLKGLAGGISRTDTQYF. The CDR3 nucleotides are TGCAGTGCTAGTCTCAAGGGGCTAGCGGGGGGAATATCTAGGACAGATACGCAGTATTTT.

There are many counts of this clonotype. The chain combines TRBV12-3 or TRBV12-4 with TRBJ1-1; TRBD1 agrees at 10 bases. Germline trimming cut 5 bases from V and 10 bases from J; bases unmatched to any gene: 13. This CDR3 region has 15 residues. CDR3: CASSPTGGTGDGAFF. The CDR3 DNA reads TGTGCCAGCAGTCCCACGGGGGGGACAGGGGACGGAGCTTTCTTT.

This clonotype was recorded many times. This chain joins TRBV20-1 and TRBJ2-2, with 10 bases that match TRBD1. The CDR3 has 17 amino acids. The germline CDR1 and CDR2 sequences are DFQATT and SNEGSKA (reference sequence). The trim removed 0 bases at V and 4 bases at J, leaving 8 bases unmatched. The CDR3 loop reads CSARDTRDRGFTGELFF. The CDR3 nucleotides are TGCAGTGCTAGAGATACCCGGGACAGGGGATTCACCGGGGAGCTGTTTTTT.

This clonotype was observed many times. This rearrangement joins TRBV20-1 to TRBJ2-3; 7 bases agree with TRBD2. The CDR3 sequence is 13 residues long. The J segment lost 1 base and the V segment lost 5 bases, leaving 3 bases of the junction unmatched. The germline V gene encodes CDR1 DFQATT and CDR2 SNEGSKA (reference sequence). The CDR3 nucleotides are TGCAGTGCTGCAAGCGGGGGCACAGATACGCAGTATTTT. It encodes CSAASGGTDTQYF.

This clonotype came up many times. The V and J genes are TRBV18 and TRBJ1-1; TRBD1 is a possible D gene (6 bases). The CDR3 consists of 15 residues. The V end lost 2 bases, the J end lost 4 bases, and 14 bases lay between the germline ends. Germline values: CDR1 KGHSH, CDR2 LQKENI. DNA for the CDR3: TGTGCCAGCTCACCAGTACAGGGCCTTCGCACTGAAGCTTTCTTT. This sequence encodes CASSPVQGLRTEAFF.

This clonotype appeared many times. This chain connects TRBV5-1 to TRBJ2-2, with 8 bases fitting TRBD1. This CDR3 is 17 amino acids long. Germline V gives CDR1 SGHRS, CDR2 YFSETQ. Trimming at V came to 4 bases and at J to 3 bases, leaving 11 bases not matched to a gene. The CDR3 nucleotides read TGCGCCAGCAGCCCCAGCAGGACAGGGACGTACACCGGGGAGCTGTTTTTT. Protein product: CASSPSRTGTYTGELFF.

This clonotype was seen ten or more times. The chain couples TRBV11-2 to TRBJ1-4; 8 nucleotides line up with TRBD1. Losses at the gene ends were 6 bases for V and 8 bases for J; bases not matched to a gene: 11. Germline lookup yields CDR1 SGHAT and CDR2 FQNNGV. CDR3 length equals 15 residues. In nucleotides, the CDR3 is TGTGCCAGCAGTTCCCGCAGGGGGCTAGGGGAAAAACTGTTTTTT. Translating it yields CASSSRRGLGEKLFF. Together with reference TRBV11-2 and TRBJ1-4, the CDR3 gives the full variable domain: EAGVAQSPRYKIIEKRQSVAFWCNPISGHATLYWYQQILGQGPKLLIQFQNNGVVDDSQLPKDRFSAERLKGVDSTLKIQPAKLEDSAVYLCASSSRRGLGEKLFFGSGTQLSVL.

This clonotype appeared many times. V gene TRBV3-1 combines with J gene TRBJ2-7; possible D gene TRBD2, 6 bases. Trimming took off 4 bases at V and 3 bases at J, with 22 bases between the two ends. CDR1 is LGHDT, CDR2 YNNKEL, per germline (reference sequence). CDR3 length equals 17 residues. CDR3 region: CASSRRLLEWRGYEQYF. In DNA form, the CDR3 reads TGTGCCAGCAGCCGTCGGCTCCTGGAGTGGCGGGGCTACGAGCAGTACTTC.

The genes are TRBV11-3 and TRBJ2-7; the D call may be TRBD1 or TRBD2 (5 bases each). The CDR3 loop spans 15 amino acids. Germline V gene sequence: CDR1 SGHNT, CDR2 YENEEA. Deletions cut 1 base from V and 2 bases from J, with 12 bases between. The CDR3 DNA reads TGTGCCAGCAGCTTAGCCGGGGCGGCAGCCTACGAGCAGTACTTC. Protein: CASSLAGAAAYEQYF.

There are a few counts of this clonotype. In DNA, the CDR3 is TGTGCCAGCAGCCTGGATAGCGGGGGGTCCACCGGGGAGCTGTTTTTT. It is translated as CASSLDSGGSTGELFF. The J gene is TRBJ2-2, the V gene TRBV11-2; TRBD2 matches at 10 bases. V was clipped by 5 bases and J by 4 bases; unmatched bases: 7. The V gene's germline CDR1 is SGHAT and CDR2 FQNNGV. The CDR3 is 16 amino acids.

The sample holds many counts of this clonotype. J is TRBJ1-4 and V is TRBV6-5; unclear D gene. V lost 5 bases, J lost 0 bases, and 10 bases lay in between. Germline CDR1 is MNHEY and CDR2 is SVGAGI. This CDR3 contains 15 residues. The CDR3 region has the DNA TGTGCCAGCAGTGAATACATCACAACTAATGAAAAACTGTTTTTT. It translates to CASSEYITTNEKLFF.

This clonotype was counted many times. V usage is TRBV5-8 and J usage is TRBJ1-4, with 11 positions matching TRBD1. The length of the CDR3 is 16 residues. Germline trimming cut 0 bases from V and 7 bases from J; bases unmatched to any gene: 5. The germline V gene encodes CDR1 SGHTS and CDR2 YDEGEE. The chain's CDR3 is CASSLAPGTGGEKLFF. CDR3 coding DNA: TGTGCCAGCAGCTTGGCCCCCGGGACAGGGGGTGAAAAACTGTTTTTT.

The table lists this clonotype with many counts. The chain uses TRBV2 and TRBJ2-2, with 10 nucleotides matching TRBD1. The germline V gene has CDR1 SNHLY and CDR2 FYNNEI. This CDR3 region has 15 residues. With V trimmed by 6 bases and J by 7 bases, 8 bases remained unmatched. CDR3 DNA sequence: TGTGCCAGCAGCGATGACAGGGGGCATATCGGGGAGCTGTTTTTT. This sequence encodes CASSDDRGHIGELFF.

This clonotype was seen repeatedly, ten times or more. The V and J genes are TRBV28 and TRBJ1-6, with 8 bases aligning to TRBD1. Trimming removed 5 bases from V and 7 bases from J; junction bases left unmatched: 4. This CDR3 is 14 amino acids long. CDR1 MDHEN and CDR2 SYDVKM come from the germline V gene. The CDR3 protein is CASSRQGWNSPLHF. The CDR3 nucleotides are TGTGCCAGCAGTCGACAGGGGTGGAATTCACCCCTCCACTTT.

This chain uses TRBV4-1 with TRBJ1-2; the D is unclear. Germline CDR1 reads MGHRA; CDR2 reads YSYEKL. The V end lost 1 base, the J end lost 1 base, and 16 bases lay between the germline ends. This CDR3 spans 17 amino acids. In DNA, the CDR3 is TGCGCCAGCAGCCAAGTACGGTACAGAGCCCTTAACTATGGCTACACCTTC. Translating gives CASSQVRYRALNYGYTF.

V usage is TRBV10-2 and J usage is TRBJ1-5; D is ambiguous. Trimming removed 0 bases at V and 7 bases at J, with 10 bases between. This CDR3 has 14 amino acids. Germline loops: CDR1 WSHSY, CDR2 SAAADI. In nucleotides, the CDR3 is TGCGCCAGCAGTGAGTCGAGTAACGGCCAGCCCCAGCATTTT. It is translated as CASSESSNGQPQHF.

This clonotype has ten or more counts. This chain joins TRBV5-6 and TRBJ2-5, with a tentative D call TRBD2 (6 bases). V lost 5 bases to trimming and J lost 7 bases, with 21 bases between them. CDR1 SGHDT and CDR2 YYEEEE come from the germline V gene. This CDR3 is built from 15 residues. CDR3 residues: CASRYRESTEVTQYF. CDR3 coding DNA: TGTGCCAGCAGATACCGGGAGTCGACGGAGGTGACCCAGTACTTC.

This clonotype was recorded many times. The CDR3 loop is CASSYTGAEKLFF. DNA for the CDR3: TGTGCCAGCAGTTATACAGGTGCCGAAAAACTGTTTTTT. The chain employs TRBV6-5 and TRBJ1-4; D might be TRBD1 (5 bases). The ends were cut back, 3 bases at V and 8 bases at J, with 10 bases in the middle. CDR1 is MNHEY, CDR2 SVGAGI, per germline. This CDR3 region has 13 residues.